The 18 T cell receptor beta chains below come from one sample, sequenced in a study of blood T cell repertoires in COVID-19. Only in-frame clones appear in the TCRdb table, and some are missing; sequencing was by immunoSEQ multiplex PCR. The table records hundreds of thousands of clones, roughly 89% of them present only once. The sequenced sample was peripheral blood. The receptor source for this set is a man aged 18 to 35 with COVID-19, enrolled during active disease.

The genes are TRBV5-1 and TRBJ1-2, with unresolved D. Germline CDR1 reads SGHRS; CDR2 reads YFSETQ. Trimming stripped 0 bases from V and 7 bases from J, with 13 bases between. This CDR3 comprises 14 residues. For the CDR3, the DNA is TGCGCCAGCAGCTTGGAAGCTGTCACCCGTGGCTACACCTTC. Translated: CASSLEAVTRGYTF.

The V gene is TRBV6-2 or TRBV6-3, the J gene TRBJ2-5; 9 bases agree with TRBD2. V lost 2 bases to trimming and J lost 5 bases; unmatched junction nucleotides: 6. The CDR3 covers 15 residues. Germline V lookup: CDR1 MNHEY, CDR2 SVGEGT. Here the CDR3 reads CASSYTSGGYETQYF. CDR3 DNA sequence: TGTGCCAGCAGTTACACAAGCGGGGGGTATGAGACCCAGTACTTC.

The gene calls are TRBV7-2 and TRBJ1-5; 8 bases align to TRBD1. J gave up 4 bases and V 1 base, and 6 bases lay outside the gene matches. Germline CDR1 and CDR2: SGHTA and FQGNSA. CDR3 length: 16 residues. In nucleotides, the CDR3 is TGTGCCAGCAGCTTAGGGACAGGGTGGGTTAATCAGCCCCAGCATTTT. Translated: CASSLGTGWVNQPQHF. Combining the CDR3 with reference TRBV7-2 and TRBJ1-5 gives the whole variable domain GAGVSQSPSNKVTEKGKDVELRCDPISGHTALYWYRQSLGQGLEFLIYFQGNSAPDKSGLPSDRFSAERTGGSVSTLTIQRTQQEDSAVYLCASSLGTGWVNQPQHFGDGTRLSIL.

The chain is built from TRBV7-9 and TRBJ2-7; 8 nucleotides agree with TRBD2. The junction had 9 bases not matched to a gene; V was cut back by 5 bases and J by 0 bases. This CDR3 region has 16 residues. The V gene's germline CDR1 is SEHNR and CDR2 FQNEAQ (reference sequence). Here the CDR3 reads CASSAKSGGSSYEQYF. The CDR3 DNA reads as TGTGCCAGCAGCGCTAAAAGCGGGGGTAGCTCCTACGAGCAGTACTTC.

V gene TRBV15 combines with J gene TRBJ1-4; D not resolved. The CDR3 is 13 residues long. Germline CDR1 and CDR2: LNHNV and YYDKDF (reference sequence). V gave up 3 bases and J gave up 8 bases, with 10 bases separating them. CDR3 nucleotides: TGTGCCACCAGCAGGGCCTCTAGGGAAAAACTGTTTTTT. Translation: CATSRASREKLFF.

The gene calls are TRBV19 and TRBJ1-4, with TRBD1 matching 9 bases. Germline lookup yields CDR1 LNHDA and CDR2 SQIVND (reference sequence). This CDR3 comprises 13 residues. CDR3 nucleotide sequence: TGTGAGGAGGACAGGGGATGGGTCGAAAAACTGTTTTTT. It codes for CEEDRGWVEKLFF.

This clone appeared a single time. CDR3 sequence (DNA): TGTGCCAGCAGCTCCCAAGCGGGGGGGAGACAGGATACGCAGTATTTT. Translating it yields CASSSQAGGRQDTQYF. This rearrangement joins TRBV9 to TRBJ2-3, with TRBD2 matching over 10 bases. Germline CDR1 is SGDLS and CDR2 is YYNGEE. Trimming at V came to 4 bases and at J to 6 bases, leaving 11 bases not matched to a gene. The CDR3 runs 16 residues. Drawing the rest from reference TRBV9 and TRBJ2-3, the complete variable domain is DSGVTQTPKHLITATGQRVTLRCSPRSGDLSVYWYQQSLDQGLQFLIQYYNGEERAKGNILERFSAQQFPDLHSELNLSSLELGDSALYFCASSSQAGGRQDTQYFGPGTRLTVL.

V gene TRBV7-9 combines with J gene TRBJ2-4; TRBD2 agrees at 9 bases. V dropped 6 bases and J dropped 2; count of bases not matched to a gene: 5. Germline CDR1 reads SEHNR; CDR2 reads FQNEAQ (reference sequence). CDR3 length equals 15 residues. CDR3 in amino acids: CASSYLAGTKNIQYF. The CDR3 nucleotides read TGTGCCAGCAGTTACCTAGCGGGAACCAAAAACATTCAGTACTTC.

The genes are TRBV2 and TRBJ2-7, with no clear D. The CDR3 runs to 13 residues. CDR1 is SNHLY, CDR2 FYNNEI, per germline. Trimming took 10 bases from V and 2 from J, leaving 15 bases between them. CDR3 bases: TGTGCCACCCAACGCACTGAAACCTACGAGCAGTACTTC. Protein product: CATQRTETYEQYF.

This rearrangement joins TRBV27 to TRBJ2-7; tentative D call: TRBD1 (5 bases). The CDR3 contains 12 residues. Trimming left V 6 bases short and J 2 bases short, with 8 bases between. Germline loops: CDR1 MNHEY, CDR2 SMNVEV (reference sequence). CDR3 sequence (DNA): TGTGCCAGCAGAGGGGCCCCCTACGAGCAGTACTTC. This codes for CASRGAPYEQYF.

The table lists this clone with a count of one. The chain uses TRBV4-1 and TRBJ2-1; 14 nucleotides match TRBD2. The V gene's germline CDR1 is MGHRA and CDR2 YSYEKL. Unmatched junction bases numbered 6, after V lost 4 bases and J lost 7 bases. CDR3 length equals 16 residues. CDR3 nucleotides: TGCGCCAGCAGCCGTCTGACTAGCGGGGGGGCGAATGAGCAGTTCTTC. Its translation is CASSRLTSGGANEQFF.

This CDR3 is CASSDGTQPNGYTF. The CDR3 bases are TGTGCCAGCAGTGATGGGACACAACCTAATGGCTACACCTTC. This chain joins TRBV25-1 and TRBJ1-2, with D possibly being TRBD1 (6 bases). Trimming took off 3 bases at V and 6 bases at J, with 14 bases between the two ends. Germline V gene data show CDR1 as MGHDK and CDR2 as SYGVNS. The CDR3 runs 14 residues.

This chain connects TRBV6-5 to TRBJ2-1; 8 nucleotides align to TRBD2. CDR1 is MNHEY, CDR2 SVGAGI, per germline. With 10 bases clipped from V and 4 bases from J, the junction kept 12 bases outside the gene matches. This CDR3 comprises 15 residues. In DNA, the CDR3 is TGTGCCACCAAGTTACCGGGACTAGTTTACAATGAGCAGTTCTTC. Its protein is CATKLPGLVYNEQFF.

The CDR3 DNA reads as TGTGCCAGCAGTGCTCAGGGGGCGCGAACCGGGGAGCTGTTTTTT. It is translated as CASSAQGARTGELFF. The V call is TRBV25-1, the J call TRBJ2-2; 8 positions agree with TRBD1. Germline V lookup: CDR1 MGHDK, CDR2 SYGVNS. This CDR3 contains 15 residues. The V gene end was trimmed by 4 bases and the J gene end by 5 bases; junction bases not matched to a gene: 6.

The CDR3 sequence: CASSLVGQGNTEAFF. The DNA for the CDR3 is TGTGCCAGCAGTTTAGTGGGACAGGGAAACACTGAAGCTTTCTTT. This chain joins TRBV27 and TRBJ1-1, with TRBD1 identical over 9 bases. With 2 bases clipped from V and 2 bases from J, the junction kept 3 bases outside the gene matches. Germline CDR1 reads MNHEY; CDR2 reads SMNVEV (reference sequence). This CDR3 region has 15 residues.

The chain combines TRBV5-1 with TRBJ2-2; TRBD1 aligns across 8 bases. Germline CDR1 and CDR2: SGHRS and YFSETQ. The trim removed 3 bases at V and 3 bases at J, leaving 10 bases unmatched. The CDR3 runs to 17 residues. The CDR3: CASSSRGRGRDTGELFF. CDR3 DNA: TGCGCCAGCAGCTCCCGTGGCAGGGGGCGGGACACCGGGGAGCTGTTTTTT.

The CDR3, as DNA: TGTGCCAGTAGTATGAGCGGGGTAAACTCCTACGAGCAGTACTTC. Encoded protein: CASSMSGVNSYEQYF. This chain joins TRBV19 and TRBJ2-7; 7 nucleotides align to TRBD2. Germline V gene lookup returns CDR1 LNHDA and CDR2 SQIVND (reference sequence). The V and J ends lost 3 bases and 0 bases, in that order; junction bases with no gene match: 5. The CDR3 runs to 15 residues.

This clone has only one observation. V and J are TRBV29-1 and TRBJ2-5; D is unclear. The germline V gene encodes CDR1 SQVTM and CDR2 ANQGSEA. The CDR3 totals 13 residues. V lost 0 bases to trimming and J lost 5 bases, with 10 bases between them. CDR3 amino acids: CSVEEGLGETQYF. The CDR3 coding sequence is TGCAGCGTTGAAGAGGGCCTTGGGGAGACCCAGTACTTC.